Listed below are T cell receptor beta chains from one sample, sequenced in a study of T-cell memory formation after mild COVID-19. TCRdb re-called the 5' RACE reads through MiXCR, storing one row per CDR3 protein. Of about 400,000 distinct CDR3 sequences listed, under 20% were seen once; the top ten hold under 25%. The specimen was PBMCs or a T cell subset sorted from them (not recorded which). These receptors were taken from a man aged 18-30 years who had mild COVID-19 (a few samples of this study predate the infection). Cell type and time point are not known. Both conserved end residues are part of each CDR3. The D gene is left open where the match is weak. Where a row states a size, it is once, few, many or the class of an expanded clone; other rows omit it.

v_gene,d_gene,abundance,j_gene,CDR3aa,CDR3nt
TRBV5-4,NA,NA,TRBJ2-6,CASSLDRAGANVLTF,TGTGCCAGCAGCTTGGACAGGGCTGGGGCCAACGTCCTGACTTTC
TRBV6-6,NA,few,TRBJ1-2,CASSYGGQRLMGYTF,TGTGCCAGCAGTTACGGGGGACAACGTCTGATGGGCTACACCTTC
TRBV28,TRBD1,medium-sized,TRBJ2-1,CASSPPRDSHNNEQFF,TGTGCCAGCAGTCCGCCTCGGGACAGCCACAACAATGAGCAGTTCTTC
TRBV6-2/TRBV6-3,TRBD2,many,TRBJ2-1,CASSGLADNEQFF,TGTGCCAGCAGTGGACTAGCGGACAATGAGCAGTTCTTC
TRBV7-2,TRBD2,NA,TRBJ2-2,CASTPSGGASMTGELFF,TGTGCCAGCACCCCTAGCGGGGGGGCCAGTATGACCGGGGAGCTGTTTTTT
TRBV5-1,NA,many,TRBJ1-6,CASSTQRTDGSPLHF,TGCGCCAGCAGCACCCAAAGGACCGACGGGTCACCCCTCCACTTT
TRBV19,NA,NA,TRBJ1-2,CASTFQGTYGYTF,TGTGCCAGTACCTTCCAGGGTACTTATGGCTACACCTTC
TRBV4-3,NA,few,TRBJ2-1,CASSQILWLAQYNEQFF,TGCGCCAGCAGCCAAATCTTGTGGCTCGCTCAGTACAATGAGCAGTTCTTC
TRBV6-2/TRBV6-3,NA,NA,TRBJ2-7,CASRSLVTALREQYF,TGTGCCAGCCGATCGCTGGTAACCGCCCTACGGGAGCAGTACTTC
TRBV28,TRBD1,NA,TRBJ1-1,CASNYRGRTEAFF,TGTGCCAGCAACTACAGGGGAAGGACTGAAGCTTTCTTT
TRBV24-1,NA,NA,TRBJ2-2,CATSDATGYTGELFF,TGTGCCACCAGTGATGCCACAGGGTACACCGGGGAGCTGTTTTTT
TRBV5-1,TRBD1,NA,TRBJ2-1,CASSLLNEGAELFF,TGCGCCAGCAGCTTGTTGAATGAGGGGGCTGAGTTGTTCTTC
TRBV29-1,NA,NA,TRBJ2-4,CRSGGYIQYF,TGCAGGTCCGGAGGGTACATTCAGTACTTC
TRBV5-1,NA,NA,TRBJ1-1,CASSLIGRLDYAFF,TGCGCCAGCAGCTTGATAGGGAGGTTGGATTACGCTTTCTTT
TRBV20-1,TRBD2,NA,TRBJ2-1,CSAPKTTMGLAGGNEQFF,TGCAGTGCTCCGAAGACCACTATGGGACTAGCGGGGGGAAATGAGCAGTTCTTC
TRBV7-9,NA,NA,TRBJ2-1,CASSPRPTKLVNEQFF,TGTGCCAGCAGCCCACGCCCGACCAAACTAGTCAATGAGCAGTTCTTC
TRBV7-9,TRBD2,few,TRBJ2-1,CASSLSLGGLEGNEQFF,TGTGCCAGCAGCTTAAGCCTTGGGGGACTAGAGGGCAATGAGCAGTTCTTC
TRBV3-1,TRBD1,few,TRBJ1-5,CASSQSDRGFGQPQHF,TGTGCCAGCAGCCAGTCCGACAGGGGCTTTGGACAGCCCCAGCATTTT
TRBV29-1,NA,NA,TRBJ2-5,CSVGGSGFSETQYF,TGCAGCGTGGGCGGTTCAGGGTTTTCGGAGACCCAGTACTTC
TRBV29-1,NA,few,TRBJ2-5,CSVSSRLAETQYF,TGCAGCGTGAGCTCGCGTCTAGCTGAGACCCAGTACTTC
TRBV7-9,TRBD1,NA,TRBJ1-1,CASSLQGAKTEAFF,TGTGCCAGCAGCTTGCAGGGGGCGAAGACTGAAGCTTTCTTT
TRBV9,NA,few,TRBJ1-6,CASSPAGGVPPLHF,TGTGCCAGCAGCCCCGCCGGTGGAGTCCCACCCCTCCACTTT
TRBV25-1,NA,few,TRBJ2-5,CASSEPGLQETQYF,TGTGCCAGCAGTGAACCGGGCCTCCAAGAGACCCAGTACTTC
TRBV5-6,NA,NA,TRBJ1-1,CASSFIGKRTEAFF,TGTGCCAGCAGCTTCATTGGTAAGAGAACTGAAGCTTTCTTT
TRBV2,NA,NA,TRBJ2-1,CASSAGTEYNEQFF,TGTGCCAGCAGTGCCGGGACCGAATACAATGAGCAGTTCTTC
TRBV6-5,NA,NA,TRBJ1-2,CASINEGENYGYTF,TGTGCCAGCATCAACGAGGGAGAGAACTATGGCTACACCTTC
TRBV3-1,TRBD2,NA,TRBJ2-3,CASSRTSGGPTDTQYF,TGTGCCAGCAGCCGGACTAGCGGGGGCCCCACAGATACGCAGTATTTT
TRBV19,TRBD1,NA,TRBJ2-1,CASSIRTGGHEQFF,TGTGCCAGTAGTATCCGGACAGGGGGCCATGAGCAGTTCTTC
TRBV20-1,TRBD1,NA,TRBJ2-7,CSAQDRDAYEQYF,TGCAGTGCTCAGGACAGGGACGCCTACGAGCAGTACTTC
TRBV4-3,NA,NA,TRBJ2-3,CASSQHRRVDTDTQYF,TGCGCCAGCAGCCAACACCGGCGGGTGGACACAGATACGCAGTATTTT
TRBV7-2,TRBD2,NA,TRBJ2-7,CASSQGSGTYEQYF,TGTGCCAGCAGCCAAGGTAGCGGGACCTACGAGCAGTACTTC
TRBV29-1,NA,NA,TRBJ2-3,CSGGEVDDTQYF,TGCAGCGGGGGCGAGGTTGATGATACGCAGTATTTT
TRBV4-1,NA,NA,TRBJ1-4,CASSQVYRGGATNEKLFF,TGCGCCAGCAGCCAAGTTTATCGGGGAGGGGCAACTAATGAAAAACTGTTTTTT
TRBV5-1,TRBD2,many,TRBJ2-1,CASSLVSGGAGNEQFF,TGCGCCAGCAGCTTGGTTTCGGGGGGGGCCGGTAATGAGCAGTTCTTC
TRBV6-5,TRBD1,NA,TRBJ1-3,CASASRTGVISGNTIYF,TGTGCCAGCGCCTCCCGGACAGGGGTCATCTCTGGAAACACCATATATTTT
TRBV20-1,NA,many,TRBJ2-1,CSARDLAGPYNEQFF,TGCAGTGCTAGAGATTTGGCGGGGCCCTACAATGAGCAGTTCTTC